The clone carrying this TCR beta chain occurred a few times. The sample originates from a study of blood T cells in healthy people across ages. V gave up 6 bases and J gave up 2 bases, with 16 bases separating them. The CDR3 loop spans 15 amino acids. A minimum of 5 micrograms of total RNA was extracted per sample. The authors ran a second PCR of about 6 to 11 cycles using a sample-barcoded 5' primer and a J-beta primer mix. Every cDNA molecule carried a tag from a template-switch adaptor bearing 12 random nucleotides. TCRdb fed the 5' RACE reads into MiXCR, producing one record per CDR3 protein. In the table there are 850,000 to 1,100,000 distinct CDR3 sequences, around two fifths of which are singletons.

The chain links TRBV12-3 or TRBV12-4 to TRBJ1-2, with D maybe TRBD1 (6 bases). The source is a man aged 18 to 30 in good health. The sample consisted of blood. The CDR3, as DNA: TGTGCCAGCAGCCAAAAGGGCAGGGGCAACTATGGCTACACCTTC. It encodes CASSQKGRGNYGYTF.